The TCR beta chain described here comes from a study of blood T cells in healthy people across ages. Notes on this clonotype: Its antigen remains unknown.

Trimming shortened V by 0 bases and J by 8 bases, and 14 bases separated the two germline ends. Per the germline V gene, CDR1 is SGHRS and CDR2 is YFSETQ. The CDR3 runs 15 residues. Alongside a J-beta primer mix, a sample-barcoded 5' primer served in a second PCR lasting 7 to 11 cycles. Each CDR3 protein is one row after TCRdb ran MiXCR on the 5' RACE reads. Of some 700,000 distinct CDR3 sequences listed, 20% to 25% are singletons. Study outcomes and limitations: More naive CD4+ cells and higher diversity were found in long-lived than in aged donors.

This chain connects TRBV5-1 to TRBJ2-2; D possibly uses TRBD1 or TRBD2 (5 bases each). The clonotype originates from a man in his sixties or seventies in good health. The sequencing input was blood. CDR3 residues: CASSLAWDVLGELFF. As DNA, the CDR3 is TGCGCCAGCAGCTTGGCCTGGGACGTGCTAGGGGAGCTGTTTTTT.